This TCR beta chain was sequenced during a study of blood T cell repertoires in COVID-19. Trimming removed 3 bases from V and 4 bases from J; junction bases left unmatched: 0. Germline V gives CDR1 SGHRS, CDR2 YFSETQ. This CDR3 region has 13 residues. In the authors' workflow: Using reference gene primer amplification, nucleated cell counts were estimated. Clones were read by immunoSEQ multiplex PCR, and TCRdb kept only the in-frame ones, dropping some. D and trimming come from the DNA, and the V and J calls and clone size come from that table. The sample has tens of thousands of clones; more than 80% are singletons.

This rearrangement joins TRBV5-1 to TRBJ1-1; 10 bases fit TRBD1. Specimen: peripheral blood. The clonotype comes from a woman of 80 years or more with acute or convalescent COVID-19. The CDR3 DNA reads as TGCGCCAGCAGCTGGACAGGGGGCACTGAAGCTTTCTTT. The encoded protein is CASSWTGGTEAFF.